This record looks at one T cell receptor beta chain sequence and its context. These data come from a study of Ad26.COV2.S vaccination and SARS-CoV-2 variants. Overall study: Once, or twice with 56 days between doses, Ad26.COV2.S was given intramuscularly.

Noted treatment: around 19 received Ad26.COV2.S at low or high dose, single or two shots; 5 received placebo; per-sample allocation not given. Sampling was performed 63 days after the first vaccine or placebo injection. Trimming cost V 10 bases and J 0 bases; bases outside gene matches: 3. This CDR3 region has 14 residues. Germline CDR1 is SNHLY and CDR2 is FYNNEI. Libraries were prepared by immunoSEQ multiplex PCR; TCRdb keeps only in-frame clonotypes and omits some of them. The repertoire holds over 400,000 clones, with roughly nine tenths as singletons. The chain joins TRBV2 to TRBJ1-6; 7 bases map to TRBD1. The receptor's source is a person aged 18-65 years who received the Ad26.COV2.S COVID-19 vaccine or a placebo. The sequences come from peripheral blood, collected in a trial of Ad26.COV2.S vaccine versus placebo. The CDR3 region has the DNA TGTGCCACCGCAGGGGGCTCCTATAATTCACCCCTCCACTTT. Translating gives CATAGGSYNSPLHF.